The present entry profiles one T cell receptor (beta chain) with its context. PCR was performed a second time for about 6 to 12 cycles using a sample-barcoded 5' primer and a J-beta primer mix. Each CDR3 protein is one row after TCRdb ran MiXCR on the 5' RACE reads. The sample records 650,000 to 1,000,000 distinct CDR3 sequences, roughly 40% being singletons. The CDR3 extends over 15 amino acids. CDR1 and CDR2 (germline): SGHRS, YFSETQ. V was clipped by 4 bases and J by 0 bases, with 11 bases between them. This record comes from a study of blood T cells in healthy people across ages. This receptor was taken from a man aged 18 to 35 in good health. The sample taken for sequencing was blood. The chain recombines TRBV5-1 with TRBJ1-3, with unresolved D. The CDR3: CASSDPGFSGNTIYF. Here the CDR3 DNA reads TGCGCCAGCAGCGACCCCGGTTTCTCTGGAAACACCATATATTTT. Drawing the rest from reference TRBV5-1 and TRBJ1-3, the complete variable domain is KAGVTQTPRYLIKTRGQQVTLSCSPISGHRSVSWYQQTPGQGLQFLFEYFSETQRNKGNFPGRFSGRQFSNSRSEMNVSTLELGDSALYLCASSDPGFSGNTIYFGEGSWLTVV.